This T cell receptor (beta chain) was sequenced for a study of long-term antiretroviral therapy in people with HIV. Study results and caveats: Diversity remained lower than transplant donor controls, even though it increased after ART. Repertoires with HIV possessed tighter CDR3 length spans than those of controls. All time points showed a repertoire dominated by clones expanded before ART.

The United States was where all participants with HIV were treated. Comments on this clone: The antigen remains unidentified.

The assay, immunoSEQ v3.0, was run at survey level. Profiled with immunoSEQ multiplex PCR; TCRdb holds only in-frame clones, not every one. In the table there are tens of thousands of clones, about 96% of which are singletons. This CDR3 contains 12 residues. Germline CDR1 and CDR2: SGHDT and YYEEEE. Deletions cut 4 bases from V and 5 bases from J, with 9 bases between. The J gene is TRBJ1-1, the V gene TRBV5-6; D is ambiguous. The clonotype originates from a man in his thirties or forties with HIV. Specimen: unsorted PBMCs, collected 6.5 to 6.6 years after starting antiretroviral therapy. For the CDR3, the DNA is TGTGCCAGCAGCCCCGGGGAGACTGAAGCTTTCTTT. Amino acid sequence: CASSPGETEAFF. Full variable domain (remainder filled in from reference TRBV5-6 and TRBJ1-1): DAGVTQSPTHLIKTRGQQVTLRCSPKSGHDTVSWYQQALGQGPQFIFQYYEEEERQRGNFPDRFSGHQFPNYSSELNVNALLLGDSALYLCASSPGETEAFFGQGTRLTVV.